Following are 7 T cell receptor beta chains from one sample sequenced in a study of blood T cell repertoires in COVID-19. Repertoires were generated with immunoSEQ multiplex PCR, while TCRdb's copy carries only in-frame clones and drops some. The sample contains roughly 220,000 clones, nearly 90% of which appear only once. Input material: PBMCs or T cells enriched from blood (not recorded which). All receptors derive from a man aged 25-40 years who had been exposed to COVID-19.

The V call is TRBV18, the J call TRBJ2-5, with 11 bases fitting TRBD2. The CDR3 is 14 amino acids. In germline, CDR1 is KGHSH, CDR2 LQKENI. V was pared by 5 bases and J by 1 base, with 0 bases of the junction left unmatched. Here the CDR3 reads CASSGLAGQETQYF. Written as DNA, the CDR3 is TGTGCCAGCTCAGGACTAGCGGGCCAAGAGACCCAGTACTTC.

The V and J genes are TRBV5-1 and TRBJ1-3; 7 bases line up with TRBD1. Unmatched junction bases numbered 2, after V lost 3 bases and J lost 2 bases. The CDR3 is made up of 14 amino acids. Germline assignment: CDR1 SGHRS and CDR2 YFSETQ. The CDR3 reads CASSWGTAGNTIYF. DNA for the CDR3: TGCGCCAGCAGCTGGGGGACAGCTGGAAACACCATATATTTT.

This clone has only one observation. This chain uses TRBV18 with TRBJ1-1, with D perhaps TRBD1 (5 bases). Germline CDR1 and CDR2: KGHSH and LQKENI. The CDR3 has 13 residues. V lost 2 bases to trimming and J lost 3 bases, with 7 bases between them. The CDR3 DNA is TGTGCCAGCTCACCAATAGGGGACACTGAAGCTTTCTTT. It codes for CASSPIGDTEAFF.

The V gene is TRBV7-9, the J gene TRBJ1-3; 8 bases line up with TRBD1. CDR1 is SEHNR and CDR2 is FQNEAQ in the germline V gene (reference sequence). The J segment lost 6 bases and the V segment lost 4 bases, leaving 2 bases of the junction unmatched. The CDR3 is 13 amino acids. The CDR3 loop reads CASSYRGENTIYF. The CDR3 DNA is TGTGCCAGCAGCTACAGGGGGGAAAACACCATATATTTT.

The chain joins TRBV4-2 to TRBJ1-2; TRBD1 is a possible D gene (5 bases). Trimming pared 3 bases from V and 6 bases from J, leaving 8 bases between. CDR3 size: 12 residues. The germline V gene has CDR1 LGHNA and CDR2 YNFKEQ. The CDR3 sequence is CASSHGHDGYTF. CDR3 DNA: TGTGCCAGCAGCCACGGACATGATGGCTACACCTTC.

The chain is built from TRBV19 and TRBJ1-1; possibly TRBD1 for D (5 bases). This CDR3 region has 16 residues. Trimming removed 5 bases at V and 4 bases at J, with 20 bases between. Germline CDR1 LNHDA, CDR2 SQIVND (reference sequence). In DNA form, the CDR3 reads TGTGCCAGTAGTGACCGACGGATACGGGGGAGCACTGAAGCTTTCTTT. Its translation is CASSDRRIRGSTEAFF. Variable domain in full (rest from reference TRBV19 and TRBJ1-1): DGGITQSPKYLFRKEGQNVTLSCEQNLNHDAMYWYRQDPGQGLRLIYYSQIVNDFQKGDIAEGYSVSREKKESFPLTVTSAQKNPTAFYLCASSDRRIRGSTEAFFGQGTRLTVV.

The chain recombines TRBV12-3 or TRBV12-4 with TRBJ1-2; perhaps TRBD1 as D (5 bases). CDR3 length: 13 residues. Trimming removed 6 bases at V and 5 bases at J, with 13 bases between. This chain's CDR3 is CASSLGGRYGYTF. Here the CDR3 DNA reads TGTGCCAGCAGCCTGGGGGGACGGTATGGCTACACCTTC.